The 8 T cell receptor beta chains below come from one sample, sequenced in a study of OX40 agonist ivuxolimab in advanced cancers. Data came from immunoSEQ multiplex PCR; TCRdb stores just in-frame clones and leaves some out. The table records fewer than 55,000 clones, about 85% of them present only once. Source: CD4+ or CD8+ T cells sorted from blood, taken in a trial of the OX40 agonist ivuxolimab. The receptors were gathered from an adult with an advanced solid tumor such as melanoma, head and neck, liver or kidney cancer.

This sequence joins TRBV2 and TRBJ1-2; maybe TRBD1 (5 bases). The length of the CDR3 is 14 residues. Germline assignment: CDR1 SNHLY and CDR2 FYNNEI. V was pared by 6 bases and J by 7 bases, with 18 bases between. The CDR3 bases are TGTGCCAGCAGCCTCGCGGACACGGCGGGTGGCTACACCTTC. Residues: CASSLADTAGGYTF. The whole variable domain, filled in from reference TRBV2 and TRBJ1-2, reads EPEVTQTPSHQVTQMGQEVILRCVPISNHLYFYWYRQILGQKVEFLVSFYNNEISEKSEIFDDQFSVERPDGSNFTLKIRSTKLEDSAMYFCASSLADTAGGYTFGSGTRLTVV.

This chain uses TRBV7-9 with TRBJ2-1, with D perhaps assigned TRBD1 or TRBD2 (5 bases each). V lost 3 bases and J lost 10, with 13 bases in between. CDR1 is SEHNR, CDR2 FQNEAQ, per germline (reference sequence). The CDR3 runs 13 residues. The CDR3 spells CASSLGSRGEQFF. Here the CDR3 DNA reads TGTGCCAGCAGCTTGGGGTCGAGGGGAGAGCAGTTCTTC.

V usage is TRBV2 and J usage is TRBJ2-6; possible D gene TRBD1, 6 bases. This CDR3 contains 16 residues. Trimming stripped 7 bases from V and 1 base from J, with 14 bases between. CDR1 is SNHLY, CDR2 FYNNEI, per germline. DNA of the CDR3: TGTGCCAGCACCCTGCAGGGGTTTTCTGGGGCCAACGTCCTGACTTTC. It encodes CASTLQGFSGANVLTF.

This clone ranks as medium-sized. The V call is TRBV18, the J call TRBJ1-5; D remains ambiguous. CDR3 length: 16 residues. The germline V gene has CDR1 KGHSH and CDR2 LQKENI. Trimming shortened V by 0 bases and J by 0 bases, and 9 bases separated the two germline ends. CDR3 amino acids: CASSPPVRDSNQPQHF. CDR3 nucleotide sequence: TGTGCCAGCTCACCACCGGTACGGGATAGCAATCAGCCCCAGCATTTT.

This rearrangement joins TRBV7-2 to TRBJ1-3; D is unclear. The CDR3 extends over 14 amino acids. With 6 bases removed from V and 1 base from J, the gap between germline ends came to 10 bases. Germline CDR1 reads SGHTA; CDR2 reads FQGNSA. The CDR3 DNA is TGTGCCAGCAGGGCCCCGGGGTCTGGAAACACCATATATTTT. This encodes CASRAPGSGNTIYF.

The chain employs TRBV5-4 and TRBJ2-1; D is ambiguous. The germline V gene encodes CDR1 SGHNT and CDR2 YYREEE (reference sequence). The V end was cut by 3 bases, the J end by 4 bases, with 2 bases between. The CDR3 totals 11 residues. The CDR3: CASSSYNEQFF. CDR3 in DNA: TGTGCCAGCAGCTCTTACAATGAGCAGTTCTTC.

Within the sample, this clone is large. The chain carries TRBV5-4 and TRBJ2-7; D gene ambiguous. The CDR3 has 14 residues. Germline V gives CDR1 SGHNT, CDR2 YYREEE (reference sequence). With 1 base removed from V and 1 base from J, the gap between germline ends came to 9 bases. CDR3 DNA sequence: TGTGCCAGCAGCTTGAGACCTAGTTCCTACGAGCAGTACTTC. Translated: CASSLRPSSYEQYF.

This chain connects TRBV10-2 to TRBJ2-5, with 8 nucleotides matching TRBD2. The CDR3 contains 13 residues. With 6 bases clipped from V and 3 bases from J, the junction kept 3 bases outside the gene matches. Germline assignment: CDR1 WSHSY and CDR2 SAAADI. The chain's CDR3 is CASSGTRKETQYF. The CDR3 coding sequence is TGCGCCAGCAGCGGGACTAGAAAAGAGACCCAGTACTTC.